This T cell receptor (beta chain) derives from a study of blood T cell repertoires in COVID-19. Trimming took off 5 bases at V and 12 bases at J, with 14 bases between the two ends. The CDR3 runs 12 residues. Germline V gene sequence: CDR1 MNHEY, CDR2 SVGEGT. Measured with immunoSEQ multiplex PCR; TCRdb has only the in-frame clones, and not every one. This table holds 120,000 or so clones, roughly 79% found once. The genes are TRBV6-2 or TRBV6-3 and TRBJ2-1; possible D gene TRBD2, 6 bases. Sequencing was done on a sample of peripheral blood. The receptor's source is a woman of 80 years or more with active or convalescent COVID-19. The CDR3 loop reads CASSPLAGLQFF. The CDR3 nucleotides read TGTGCCAGCAGTCCCCTCGCGGGACTGCAGTTCTTC.